These T cell receptor beta chains were read from a single sample in a study of a mutant IDH1 vaccine in newly diagnosed glioma. No antigen is known for these receptors. Profiling relied on immunoSEQ multiplex PCR, and the TCRdb table lists in-frame clones only, not all of them. The table includes roughly 86,000 clones, roughly 89% detected once. Sequenced material: PBMCs, taken from a glioma patient whose treatment included an IDH1 peptide vaccine. The receptors stem from a woman between 45 and 60 years old with glioma. The conserved cysteine and the conserved F or W are not part of the CDR3 here.

cdr3_length v_call cdr3_aa
12 TRBV9 ASSVIETGNGYT
8 TRBV28 ATGREEQF
11 TRBV27 ASSSDSNYGYT
12 TRBV6-6 ASRGQVQGNEQF
12 TRBV27 ASRPGQGYYEQY
11 TRBV29-1 SVGGGGYNEQF
12 TRBV18 ASSPDGRDYGYT
12 TRBV29-1 SVEGTQTTDTQY
14 TRBV27 ASTSLGSGKGETQY
12 TRBV5-1 ASSLGQGVYGYT
13 TRBV19 ASSLLSSGANVLT
13 TRBV27 ASSGTSSYNSPLH
11 TRBV5-6 ASSLDRGKGYT
11 TRBV5-4 ASSLGLKETQY
10 TRBV7-3 ASSFTYGELF
13 TRBV6-6 ASSYSARETAEAF
15 TRBV9 ASSVGAGGPGQETQY
14 TRBV7-9 ASSSITGGPPYEQY
9 TRBV9 ASSFTDTQY
13 TRBV5-1 ASSLAGFEGQPQH
11 TRBV14 ASSQGVGAEAF
11 TRBV9 ASSTAGANVLT
13 TRBV4-2 ASSQVRPTNEKLF
12 TRBV5-1 ASSLVSPDYGYT
13 TRBV5-4 ASSPGKQGNYGYT
12 TRBV5-1 ASSGPDRVHGYT
11 TRBV12-5 ASGSRGSDEQF
13 TRBV2 ASRPLAGVNNEQF
17 TRBV15 ATSRDWLEIEGRQETQY
9 TRBV7-2 ASSPGVEQY
14 TRBV29-1 SVEDPLTRGAYEQY
14 TRBV7-9 ASSLGSGYSNQPQH
11 TRBV7-9 ASSPYGATEAF
13 TRBV2 ASGGTAPYLYGYT
15 TRBV12-5 ASGSSLRAGATYEQY
11 TRBV7-2 ASSFRPNQPQH
13 TRBV5-1 ASSAGQPLIYGYT
15 TRBV28 ASSSGLAGDHYNEQF
13 TRBV5-1 ASTPLAGATGELF
17 TRBV19 ASSGGGGRSGDGNQPQH
12 TRBV5-1 ASSWRSSYNEQF
16 TRBV4-1 ASSQEGGTGVNSYEQY
10 TRBV5-1 ASSLWGNEQF
9 TRBV30 AWSYTDTQY
13 TRBV30 AWSALGQGRQPQH
12 TRBV9 ASSPDGQTAEAF
11 TRBV28 ASTLREIHGYT
12 TRBV19 ASRGGTVQETQY
15 TRBV7-9 ASSLGTSGGKGYEQY
12 TRBV19 ASSSTGPTDTQY
14 TRBV9 ASSVSGGQTFGEQY
15 TRBV5-4 ASNHGTGVAGANVLT
12 TRBV30 AWRGDRDTGELF
13 TRBV2 AGLGEREGRYEQF
11 TRBV11-1 ASSPGTRETQY
13 TRBV19 ASSIVDRANEKLF
12 TRBV6-5 ASTEGLRGNEQF
13 TRBV9 ASSTSVSSYNEQF
12 TRBV6-6 ASSPGTAVGEQY
14 TRBV5-5 ASSIARTGGTYEQY